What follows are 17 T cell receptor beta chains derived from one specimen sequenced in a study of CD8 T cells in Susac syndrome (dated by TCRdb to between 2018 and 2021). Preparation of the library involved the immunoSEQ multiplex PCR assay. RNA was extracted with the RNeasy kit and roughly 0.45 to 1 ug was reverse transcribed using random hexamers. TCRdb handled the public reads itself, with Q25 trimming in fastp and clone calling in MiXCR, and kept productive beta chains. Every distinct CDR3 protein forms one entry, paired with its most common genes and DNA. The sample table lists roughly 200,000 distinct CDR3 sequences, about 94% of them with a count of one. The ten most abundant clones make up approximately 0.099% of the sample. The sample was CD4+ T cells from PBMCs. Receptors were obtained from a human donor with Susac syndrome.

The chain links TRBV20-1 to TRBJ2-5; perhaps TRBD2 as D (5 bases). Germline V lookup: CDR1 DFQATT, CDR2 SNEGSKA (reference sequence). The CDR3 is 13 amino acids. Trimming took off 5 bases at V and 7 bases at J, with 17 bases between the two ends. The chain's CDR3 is CSAPSAVRMTQYF. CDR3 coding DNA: TGCAGTGCTCCGTCAGCGGTCCGGATGACCCAGTACTTC.

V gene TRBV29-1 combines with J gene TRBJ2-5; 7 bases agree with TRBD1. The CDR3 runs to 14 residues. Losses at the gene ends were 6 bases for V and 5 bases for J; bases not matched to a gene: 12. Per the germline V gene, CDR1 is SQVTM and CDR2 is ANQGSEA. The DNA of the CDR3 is TGCAGCGTGGCCTCCGGGACAGCCGGGGAGACCCAGTACTTC. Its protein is CSVASGTAGETQYF. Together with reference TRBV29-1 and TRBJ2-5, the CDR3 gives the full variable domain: SAVISQKPSRDICQRGTSLTIQCQVDSQVTMMFWYRQQPGQSLTLIATANQGSEATYESGFVIDKFPISRPNLTFSTLTVSNMSPEDSSIYLCSVASGTAGETQYFGPGTRLLVL.

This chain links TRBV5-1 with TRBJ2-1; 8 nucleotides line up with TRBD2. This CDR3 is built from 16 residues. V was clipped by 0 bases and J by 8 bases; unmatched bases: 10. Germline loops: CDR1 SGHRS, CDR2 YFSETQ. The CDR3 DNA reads TGCGCCAGCAGCTTGGAGTCCGGGGGGGCGATGGATGAGCAGTTCTTC. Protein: CASSLESGGAMDEQFF.

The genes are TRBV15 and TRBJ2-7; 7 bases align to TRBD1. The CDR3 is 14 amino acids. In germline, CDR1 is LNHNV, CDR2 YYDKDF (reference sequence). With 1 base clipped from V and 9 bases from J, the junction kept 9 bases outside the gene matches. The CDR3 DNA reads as TGTGCCACCAGCAGAGCCCGACAGGGTTCGGGGCAGTACTTC. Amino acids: CATSRARQGSGQYF.

The CDR3 DNA reads TGTGCCAGCAGCTTAGCGGGGACAGGGGACACTGAAGCTTTCTTT. Translation gives CASSLAGTGDTEAFF. This chain joins TRBV7-2 and TRBJ1-1; TRBD1 matches at 10 bases. The CDR3 consists of 15 residues. Trimming at V came to 0 bases and at J to 3 bases, leaving 1 base not matched to a gene. The germline V gene encodes CDR1 SGHTA and CDR2 FQGNSA.

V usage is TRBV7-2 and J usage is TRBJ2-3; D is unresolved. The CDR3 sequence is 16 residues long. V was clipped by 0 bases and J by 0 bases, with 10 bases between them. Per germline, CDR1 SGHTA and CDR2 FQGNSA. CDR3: CASSLATGPSTDTQYF. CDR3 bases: TGTGCCAGCAGCTTAGCTACGGGCCCAAGCACAGATACGCAGTATTTT.

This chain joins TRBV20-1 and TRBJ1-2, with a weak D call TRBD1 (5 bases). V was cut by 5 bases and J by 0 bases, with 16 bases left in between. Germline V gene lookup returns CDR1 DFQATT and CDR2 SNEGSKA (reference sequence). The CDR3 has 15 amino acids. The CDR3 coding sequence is TGCAGTGCTTACTACGAAGACAGTTCTAACTATGGCTACACCTTC. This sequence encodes CSAYYEDSSNYGYTF.

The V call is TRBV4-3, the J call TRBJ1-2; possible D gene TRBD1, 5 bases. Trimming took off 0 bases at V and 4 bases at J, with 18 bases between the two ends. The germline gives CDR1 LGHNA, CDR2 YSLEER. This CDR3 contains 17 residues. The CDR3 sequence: CASSQDLGKGLGYGYTF. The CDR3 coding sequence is TGCGCCAGCAGCCAAGATCTAGGGAAGGGGCTTGGCTATGGCTACACCTTC.

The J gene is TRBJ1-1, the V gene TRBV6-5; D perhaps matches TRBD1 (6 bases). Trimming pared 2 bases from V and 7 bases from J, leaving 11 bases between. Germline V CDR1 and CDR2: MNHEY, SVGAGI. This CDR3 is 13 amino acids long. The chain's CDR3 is CASSYTTGLEAFF. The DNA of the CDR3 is TGTGCCAGCAGTTACACGACAGGCCTTGAAGCTTTCTTT.

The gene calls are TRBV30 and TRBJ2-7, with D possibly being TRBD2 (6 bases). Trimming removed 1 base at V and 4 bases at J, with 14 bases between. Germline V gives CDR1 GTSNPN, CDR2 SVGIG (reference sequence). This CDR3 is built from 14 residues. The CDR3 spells CAWSEWRAHYEQYF. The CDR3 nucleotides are TGTGCCTGGAGTGAATGGAGGGCGCATTACGAGCAGTACTTC.

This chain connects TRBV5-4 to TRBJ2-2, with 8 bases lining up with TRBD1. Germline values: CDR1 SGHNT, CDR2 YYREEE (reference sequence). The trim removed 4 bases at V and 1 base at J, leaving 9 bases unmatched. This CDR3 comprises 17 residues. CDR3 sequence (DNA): TGTGCCAGCAGCCTAGGACATGGACAGGGGAACACCGGGGAGCTGTTTTTT. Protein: CASSLGHGQGNTGELFF.

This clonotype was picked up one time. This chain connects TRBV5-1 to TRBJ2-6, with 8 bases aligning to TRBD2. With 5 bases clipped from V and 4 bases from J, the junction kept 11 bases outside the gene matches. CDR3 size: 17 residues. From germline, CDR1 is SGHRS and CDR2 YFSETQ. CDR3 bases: TGCGCCAGCAGGGAAGGGGCCGGGGGGGACGGGGCCAACGTCCTGACTTTC. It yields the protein CASREGAGGDGANVLTF. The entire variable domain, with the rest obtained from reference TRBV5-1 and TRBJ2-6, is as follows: KAGVTQTPRYLIKTRGQQVTLSCSPISGHRSVSWYQQTPGQGLQFLFEYFSETQRNKGNFPGRFSGRQFSNSRSEMNVSTLELGDSALYLCASREGAGGDGANVLTFGAGSRLTVL.

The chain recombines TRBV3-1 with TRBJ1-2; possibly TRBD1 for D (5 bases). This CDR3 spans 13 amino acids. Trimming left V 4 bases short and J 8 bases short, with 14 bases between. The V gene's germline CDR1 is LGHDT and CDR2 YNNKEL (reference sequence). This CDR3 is CASSPWGEGGYTF. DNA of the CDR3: TGTGCCAGCAGCCCCTGGGGGGAAGGAGGCTACACCTTC.

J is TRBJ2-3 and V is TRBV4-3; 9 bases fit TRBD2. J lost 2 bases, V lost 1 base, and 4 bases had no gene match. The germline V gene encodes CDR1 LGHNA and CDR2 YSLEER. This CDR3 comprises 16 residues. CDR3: CASSQVTSGYTDTQYF. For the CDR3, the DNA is TGCGCCAGCAGCCAAGTAACTAGCGGGTACACAGATACGCAGTATTTT.

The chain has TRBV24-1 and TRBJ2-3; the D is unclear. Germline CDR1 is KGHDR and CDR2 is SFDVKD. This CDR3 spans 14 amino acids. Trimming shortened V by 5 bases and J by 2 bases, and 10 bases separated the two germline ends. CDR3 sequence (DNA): TGTGCCACCAGTGCTCCGGGCCCCACAGATACGCAGTATTTT. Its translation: CATSAPGPTDTQYF.

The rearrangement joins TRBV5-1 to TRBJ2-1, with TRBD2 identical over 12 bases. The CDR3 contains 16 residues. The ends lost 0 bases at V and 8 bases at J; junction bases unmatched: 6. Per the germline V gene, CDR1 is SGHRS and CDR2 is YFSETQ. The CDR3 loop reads CASSLGTSGTTDEQFF. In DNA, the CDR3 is TGCGCCAGCAGCTTGGGGACTAGCGGGACGACGGATGAGCAGTTCTTC.

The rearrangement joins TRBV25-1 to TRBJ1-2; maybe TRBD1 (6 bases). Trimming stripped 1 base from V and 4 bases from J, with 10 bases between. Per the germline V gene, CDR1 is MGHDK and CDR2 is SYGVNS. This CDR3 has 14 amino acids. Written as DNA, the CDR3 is TGTGCCAGCAGTGAATCAGGGGCCTTCTATGGCTACACCTTC. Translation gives CASSESGAFYGYTF.